The clone carrying this TCR beta chain was seen ten or more times. V gave up 4 bases and J gave up 5 bases; unmatched junction bases: 14. The CDR3 extends over 16 amino acids. Per the germline V gene, CDR1 is SGHRS and CDR2 is YFSETQ. Each CDR3 protein is one row after TCRdb ran MiXCR on the 5' RACE reads. The sample includes about 62,000 distinct CDR3 sequences, almost 30% of them seen just once. Sequencing used tumor-infiltrating naive CD4+ T cells sorted from the breast tumor. The subset denotes: naive CD4+ T cells, CD4+CD45RA+CD25-. The rearrangement uses TRBV5-1 and TRBJ2-7; 8 bases agree with TRBD1. The TCR sequence derives from a female donor with breast cancer. CDR3 in amino acids: CASSPRAGTGGHEQYF. CDR3 nucleotides: TGCGCCAGCAGCCCGAGGGCGGGGACAGGCGGCCACGAGCAGTACTTC.